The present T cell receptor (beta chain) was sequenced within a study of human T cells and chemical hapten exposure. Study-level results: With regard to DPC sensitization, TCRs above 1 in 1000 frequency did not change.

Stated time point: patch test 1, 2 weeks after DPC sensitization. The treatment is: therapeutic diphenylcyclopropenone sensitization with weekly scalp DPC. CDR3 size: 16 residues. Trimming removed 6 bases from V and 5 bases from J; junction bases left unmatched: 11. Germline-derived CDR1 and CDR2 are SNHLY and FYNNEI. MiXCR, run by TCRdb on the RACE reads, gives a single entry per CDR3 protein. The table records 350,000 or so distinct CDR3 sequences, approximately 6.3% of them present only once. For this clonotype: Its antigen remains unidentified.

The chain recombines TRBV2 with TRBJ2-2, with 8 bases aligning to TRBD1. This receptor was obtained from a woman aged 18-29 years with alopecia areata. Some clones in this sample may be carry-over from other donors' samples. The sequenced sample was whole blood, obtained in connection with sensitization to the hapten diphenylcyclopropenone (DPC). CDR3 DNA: TGTGCCAGCAGCCTCCCAGGGGGCCTTTTTACCGGGGAGCTGTTTTTT. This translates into CASSLPGGLFTGELFF.